This TCR beta chain is drawn from a study of shared clonotypes between healthy human individuals. Findings and limits, study-wide: Clonotype sharing across donors was expected to vary with sequencing depth.

Details on this clone: No antigen is known for it.

This CDR3 spans 15 amino acids. Germline V gene sequence: CDR1 WNHNN, CDR2 SYGVQD (reference sequence). V lost 0 bases to trimming and J lost 7 bases, with 13 bases between them. TCRdb's copy holds only in-frame clones and misses some; the assay was immunoSEQ multiplex PCR. The sample yields about 2.4 million clones, 90% to 95% seen once. The gene calls are TRBV10-1 and TRBJ1-3, with D perhaps TRBD1 (6 bases). The sequence was collected from a man younger than 35 in good health. Some clones in this sample may be carry-over from other donors' samples. The specimen was naive CD4+ T cells from PBMCs. Subset defined: CD45RA+ positively selected. Here the CDR3 reads CASSESTGPGNTIYF. In DNA form, the CDR3 reads TGCGCCAGCAGTGAGTCGACAGGCCCGGGGAACACCATATATTTT.